This T cell receptor beta chain was captured in a study of T cell changes during pregnancy in multiple sclerosis. V was clipped by 3 bases and J by 3 bases; unmatched bases: 3. The CDR3 has 16 amino acids. Germline V CDR1 and CDR2: LNHDA, SQIVND (reference sequence). Sequencing was performed with immunoSEQ multiplex PCR; in TCRdb, only in-frame clones are kept and a portion is missing. Here the sample spans over 40,000 clones, more than 75% being singletons. Sequenced material: CD8+ T cells from peripheral blood mononuclear cells, taken after pregnancy. This clonotype originated in a female donor in good health, enrolled as a control in a pregnancy study. V usage is TRBV19 and J usage is TRBJ2-3; TRBD2 matches at 13 bases. For the CDR3, the DNA is TGTGCCAGTAGTATCCGGACTAGCGGGGGTACAGATACGCAGTATTTT. Translating gives CASSIRTSGGTDTQYF.